This T cell receptor (beta chain) derives from a study of tumor-infiltrating lymphocytes in localized non-small cell lung cancer. Study-wide context: The cohort mixed smokers and never-smokers, several histologies, and some post-neoadjuvant-chemotherapy samples.

Clones were sequenced by immunoSEQ multiplex PCR, and TCRdb holds only the in-frame ones, with some missing. Here the sample spans more than 9,500 clones, roughly 85% being singletons. On this clone itself: The target antigen is unknown.

Points from the study as a whole: Tumors had more T cell infiltration than uninvolved lung, per TCRbeta sequencing and CD3 counts.

The material sequenced was uninvolved lung tissue not adjacent to the tumor. The receptor was isolated from a human donor with non-small cell lung cancer.

Here the CDR3 reads CASSLRTGSYTF. The DNA of the CDR3 is TGTGCCAGCAGCCTCCGGACAGGGAGCTACACCTTC. V is TRBV14 and J is TRBJ1-2; the match to TRBD1 covers 8 bases. Trimming cost V 4 bases and J 9 bases; bases outside gene matches: 4. The germline CDR1 and CDR2 sequences are SGHDN and FVKESK. CDR3 length: 12 amino acids.